This T cell receptor (beta chain) is drawn from a study of beta chain features in type 1 diabetes. Overall study results and limits: TCRB CDR3s were moderately but significantly shorter in Type 1 diabetes patients in all four CD4+ subsets. More deletions and fewer insertions at VDJ junctions were found in patients with type 1 diabetes.

The authors reverse transcribed all of the isolated RNA, so sequencing captured expressed TCRB transcripts. Sequenced by immunoSEQ multiplex PCR; TCRdb stores in-frame clones only, minus some. This sample carries over 150,000 clones, approximately 10% of them seen once, and the ten largest clones take more than 0.4%. This clone was found a few times. Its antigen is not known. One heparinised draw, averaging roughly 110 mL, was taken per donor. Sorted populations were all over 98% pure. The specimen was central memory CD4+ T cells from blood. The clonotype was recovered from a man aged 25-40 years with type 1 diabetes.

The CDR3 DNA sequence: TGTGCCAGCAGTCGGGGGACAGCTTATCAGCCCCAGCATTTT. It codes for CASSRGTAYQPQHF. The chain joins TRBV11-2 to TRBJ1-5; 7 bases fit TRBD1. The CDR3 runs 14 residues. Germline loops: CDR1 SGHAT, CDR2 FQNNGV. The J segment lost 5 bases and the V segment lost 6 bases, leaving 7 bases of the junction unmatched.